These T cell receptor beta chains were read from a single sample in a study of cytomegalovirus exposure and HLA in healthy donors. Clones were sequenced by immunoSEQ multiplex PCR, and TCRdb holds only the in-frame ones, with some missing. Of about 100,000 clones listed, about 70% were seen once; the top ten hold roughly 2.7%. The sample was PBMCs. Receptors were obtained from a man aged 50 to 60 in good health and CMV-seropositive. CDR3s include the opening cysteine and the closing phenylalanine or tryptophan. The D gene is left open where the match is weak. A clone size is listed for some rows: how often the clone was seen (once, few, many), or a class if it is expanded.

size: NA; V: TRBV11-1; J: TRBJ2-2; D: NA; length: 16; CDR3: CASSLGRTTHTGELFF; DNA: TGTGCCAGCAGCTTAGGAAGGACTACCCACACCGGGGAGCTGTTTTTT
size: NA; V: TRBV5-1; J: TRBJ1-2; D: NA; length: 13; CDR3: CASSLAPDNGYTF; DNA: TGCGCCAGCAGCTTGGCCCCTGACAATGGCTACACCTTC
size: few; V: TRBV19; J: TRBJ1-2; D: NA; length: 12; CDR3: CASSPDSGGYTF; DNA: TGTGCCAGTAGTCCTGACTCGGGAGGCTACACCTTC
size: once; V: TRBV9; J: TRBJ1-4; D: NA; length: 15; CDR3: CASSVAPRGSEKLFF; DNA: TGTGCCAGCAGCGTAGCCCCCCGGGGTTCCGAAAAACTGTTTTTT
size: NA; V: TRBV7-2; J: TRBJ1-1; D: NA; length: 14; CDR3: CASSRDSMNTEAFF; DNA: TGTGCCAGCAGCCGAGACAGCATGAACACTGAAGCTTTCTTT
size: NA; V: TRBV5-1; J: TRBJ2-5; D: TRBD1; length: 14; CDR3: CASSSGQGQETQYF; DNA: TGCGCCAGCAGCTCCGGACAGGGTCAAGAGACCCAGTACTTC
size: NA; V: TRBV29-1; J: TRBJ2-1; D: TRBD2; length: 14; CDR3: CSVKSMTSGSDQFF; DNA: TGCAGCGTTAAGAGCATGACTAGCGGGTCCGACCAGTTCTTC
size: NA; V: TRBV2; J: TRBJ1-2; D: NA; length: 14; CDR3: CASYPGHLNYGYTF; DNA: TGTGCCAGCTACCCGGGACACCTTAACTATGGCTACACCTTC
size: NA; V: TRBV6-1; J: TRBJ1-5; D: TRBD1; length: 17; CDR3: CASSERAGGDSNQPQHF; DNA: TGTGCCAGTAGTGAAAGGGCAGGGGGCGATAGCAATCAGCCCCAGCATTTT
size: few; V: TRBV5-1; J: TRBJ2-2; D: TRBD2; length: 17; CDR3: CASSRTSGRSNTGELFF; DNA: TGCGCCAGCAGTCGGACTAGCGGGAGGTCGAACACCGGGGAGCTGTTTTTT
size: NA; V: TRBV5-4; J: TRBJ2-1; D: TRBD2; length: 17; CDR3: CASSPRRGTSGYNEQFF; DNA: TGTGCCAGCAGCCCCCGGCGGGGGACTAGCGGGTACAATGAGCAGTTCTTC
size: NA; V: TRBV5-1; J: TRBJ1-1; D: TRBD1; length: 15; CDR3: CASSPLETGLTEAFF; DNA: TGCGCCAGCAGCCCCCTGGAGACAGGGCTGACTGAAGCTTTCTTT
size: few; V: TRBV7-9; J: TRBJ2-7; D: NA; length: 12; CDR3: CASSSSGGEQYF; DNA: TGTGCCAGCAGCTCCAGCGGTGGCGAGCAGTACTTC
size: NA; V: TRBV5-6; J: TRBJ2-7; D: NA; length: 17; CDR3: CASSLYRPSALFYEQYF; DNA: TGTGCCAGCAGCTTGTACCGCCCAAGCGCTCTCTTCTACGAGCAGTACTTC
size: NA; V: TRBV25-1; J: TRBJ2-1; D: NA; length: 12; CDR3: CASSALGTEQFF; DNA: TGTGCCAGCAGTGCCCTCGGGACAGAGCAGTTCTTC
size: few; V: TRBV5-1; J: TRBJ2-7; D: TRBD2; length: 14; CDR3: CASTLTSGVYEQYF; DNA: TGCGCCAGCACTCTGACTAGCGGGGTCTACGAGCAGTACTTC
size: NA; V: TRBV4-1; J: TRBJ2-7; D: NA; length: 14; CDR3: CASSQDLPPSEQYF; DNA: TGCGCCAGCAGCCAAGATCTCCCCCCATCCGAGCAGTACTTC
size: NA; V: TRBV11-2; J: TRBJ1-1; D: TRBD1; length: 13; CDR3: CASSQPGQGKAFF; DNA: TGTGCCAGCAGCCAACCGGGACAGGGAAAGGCTTTCTTT
size: once; V: TRBV5-6; J: TRBJ2-1; D: TRBD2; length: 17; CDR3: CASSSHPTSGGANEQFF; DNA: TGTGCCAGCAGCTCCCACCCTACTAGCGGGGGGGCCAATGAGCAGTTCTTC
size: once; V: TRBV10-3; J: TRBJ2-7; D: TRBD2; length: 15; CDR3: CAISGKRGLVSEQYF; DNA: TGTGCCATCAGTGGAAAGAGGGGACTAGTCTCCGAGCAGTACTTC
size: NA; V: TRBV29-1; J: TRBJ2-4; D: TRBD2; length: 13; CDR3: CSVAGGPKNIQYF; DNA: TGCAGCGTTGCGGGAGGGCCCAAAAACATTCAGTACTTC
size: NA; V: TRBV6-5; J: TRBJ2-1; D: TRBD2; length: 15; CDR3: CASSSRGGAGNEQFF; DNA: TGTGCCAGCAGTTCTCGGGGGGGGGCCGGCAATGAGCAGTTCTTC
size: NA; V: TRBV5-6; J: TRBJ2-6; D: NA; length: 17; CDR3: CASWMGLSNPGANGLTF; DNA: TGTGCCAGCTGGATGGGACTCTCTAACCCTGGGGCCAACGGCCTGACTTTC
size: NA; V: TRBV5-1; J: TRBJ1-2; D: NA; length: 14; CDR3: CASSLGQGSYGYTF; DNA: TGCGCCAGCAGCTTGGGTCAGGGGAGCTATGGCTACACCTTC
size: NA; V: TRBV27; J: TRBJ2-7; D: TRBD1; length: 14; CDR3: CASNPGTGSSEQYF; DNA: TGTGCCAGCAACCCCGGGACAGGCTCCAGCGAGCAGTACTTC
size: once; V: TRBV7-2; J: TRBJ2-7; D: NA; length: 12; CDR3: CASSSGGHEQYF; DNA: TGTGCCAGCAGCTCGGGGGGCCACGAGCAGTACTTC
size: NA; V: TRBV6-6; J: TRBJ2-7; D: NA; length: 14; CDR3: CASSSTRGPYEQYF; DNA: TGTGCCAGCAGTTCGACCAGGGGCCCCTACGAGCAGTACTTC
size: few; V: TRBV6-6; J: TRBJ2-7; D: TRBD1; length: 14; CDR3: CASSFGTGPFAQYF; DNA: TGTGCCAGCAGTTTCGGGACAGGCCCCTTTGCGCAGTACTTC
size: NA; V: TRBV7-6; J: TRBJ2-2; D: TRBD2; length: 17; CDR3: CASSQGGLAVNTGELFF; DNA: TGTGCCAGCAGCCAAGGGGGACTAGCGGTGAACACCGGGGAGCTGTTTTTT
size: NA; V: TRBV18; J: TRBJ1-2; D: TRBD1; length: 15; CDR3: CASSPQGAYNYGYTF; DNA: TGTGCCAGCTCACCCCAGGGGGCTTATAACTATGGCTACACCTTC
size: NA; V: TRBV4-1; J: TRBJ2-3; D: TRBD2; length: 18; CDR3: CASSRGTSGSISTDTQYF; DNA: TGCGCCAGCAGCCGTGGGACTAGCGGGAGTATTAGCACAGATACGCAGTATTTT
size: NA; V: TRBV7-8; J: TRBJ1-2; D: TRBD1; length: 15; CDR3: CASSLDRVKSRGYTF; DNA: TGTGCCAGCAGCTTGGACAGGGTTAAGTCTAGGGGCTACACCTTC
size: NA; V: TRBV6-1; J: TRBJ1-1; D: NA; length: 14; CDR3: CASSPNDSFRRVFF; DNA: TGTGCCAGCAGTCCAAACGACAGCTTCCGGAGGGTTTTCTTT
size: NA; V: TRBV2; J: TRBJ1-2; D: TRBD1; length: 15; CDR3: CASSKQGASDYGYTF; DNA: TGTGCCAGCAGTAAACAGGGGGCCTCGGACTATGGCTACACCTTC
size: NA; V: TRBV9; J: TRBJ2-1; D: TRBD2; length: 15; CDR3: CASSVVAGGNNEQFF; DNA: TGTGCCAGCAGCGTAGTAGCGGGGGGGAACAATGAGCAGTTCTTC
size: few; V: TRBV7-6; J: TRBJ2-5; D: TRBD1; length: 14; CDR3: CASGSRGGLETQYF; DNA: TGTGCCAGCGGAAGCAGAGGGGGCTTGGAGACCCAGTACTTC
size: NA; V: TRBV5-1; J: TRBJ2-2; D: TRBD2; length: 15; CDR3: CASSFGLAGTGELFF; DNA: TGCGCCAGCAGCTTCGGACTAGCGGGGACCGGGGAGCTGTTTTTT
size: NA; V: TRBV7-2; J: TRBJ2-7; D: NA; length: 14; CDR3: CASSLEAGFYEQYF; DNA: TGTGCCAGCAGCTTAGAAGCAGGATTTTACGAGCAGTACTTC
size: once; V: TRBV6-1; J: TRBJ2-2; D: TRBD2; length: 15; CDR3: CASSGLSGKAGELFF; DNA: TGTGCCAGCAGTGGACTTAGCGGGAAGGCCGGGGAGCTGTTTTTT
size: NA; V: TRBV2; J: TRBJ2-5; D: NA; length: 15; CDR3: CASSGQGGEGETQYF; DNA: TGTGCCAGCAGTGGACAGGGAGGAGAAGGAGAGACCCAGTACTTC
size: NA; V: TRBV25-1; J: TRBJ2-5; D: TRBD2; length: 16; CDR3: CASRPKGLARQETQYF; DNA: TGTGCCAGCAGACCCAAGGGACTAGCCCGCCAAGAGACCCAGTACTTC
size: NA; V: TRBV2; J: TRBJ2-3; D: NA; length: 14; CDR3: CASRAAVTLDTQYF; DNA: TGTGCCAGCAGAGCAGCGGTTACCTTAGATACGCAGTATTTT
size: NA; V: TRBV10-3; J: TRBJ2-7; D: NA; length: 13; CDR3: CAIWGEGSYEQYF; DNA: TGTGCCATCTGGGGAGAGGGCTCCTACGAGCAGTACTTC
size: NA; V: TRBV7-9; J: TRBJ1-2; D: NA; length: 14; CDR3: CASSLESGTDRHTF; DNA: TGTGCCAGCAGCTTAGAGAGCGGGACTGACCGACACACCTTC
size: medium-sized; V: TRBV25-1; J: TRBJ2-7; D: NA; length: 15; CDR3: CASSEGRTGSPEQYF; DNA: TGTGCCAGCAGTGAAGGGAGGACAGGCTCTCCCGAGCAGTACTTC
size: NA; V: TRBV6-5; J: TRBJ2-3; D: NA; length: 14; CDR3: CASWKGQGTDTQYF; DNA: TGTGCCAGCTGGAAGGGGCAGGGGACAGATACGCAGTATTTT
size: NA; V: TRBV7-8; J: TRBJ2-3; D: TRBD2; length: 16; CDR3: CASSPSGRIRADTQYF; DNA: TGTGCCAGCAGCCCTAGCGGGAGGATCCGAGCAGATACGCAGTATTTT
size: NA; V: TRBV2; J: TRBJ1-1; D: NA; length: 12; CDR3: CASSDSILVAFF; DNA: TGTGCCAGCAGTGACAGTATTTTGGTTGCTTTCTTT
size: NA; V: TRBV6-5; J: TRBJ1-6; D: TRBD1; length: 14; CDR3: CASSGTGTVSPLHF; DNA: TGTGCCAGCAGCGGGACAGGGACCGTTTCCCCCCTCCACTTT
size: few; V: TRBV2; J: TRBJ2-7; D: NA; length: 11; CDR3: CASSEANEQYF; DNA: TGTGCCAGCAGTGAAGCCAACGAGCAGTACTTC